This entry lists 5 T cell receptor beta chains sequenced from one sample in a study of blood T cells in healthy people across ages. A sample-barcoded 5' primer and a J-beta primer mix were used in a second PCR of roughly 7 to 11 cycles. TCRdb analysed the 5' RACE reads with MiXCR anew, one entry per CDR3 protein. This sample carries approximately 580,000 distinct CDR3 sequences, 24% of them seen once, and the ten largest clones take roughly 10%. These data were also reused for a study on T cells of mothers and their children.

The material sequenced was blood. The receptors were gathered from a boy aged 5-17 years in good health.

This clonotype was recorded once. This chain joins TRBV5-1 and TRBJ2-1; 8 positions agree with TRBD1. The CDR3 consists of 16 residues. V gave up 0 bases and J gave up 6 bases; unmatched junction bases: 8. CDR1 is SGHRS, CDR2 YFSETQ, per germline. CDR3 sequence: CASSLVSGQGGNEQFF. The CDR3 nucleotides are TGCGCCAGCAGCTTGGTTTCTGGACAGGGTGGCAATGAGCAGTTCTTC.

This clonotype was detected once. The chain combines TRBV2 with TRBJ1-1; D not resolved. From germline, CDR1 is SNHLY and CDR2 FYNNEI. Trimming cost V 2 bases and J 0 bases, with 7 bases left between them. The CDR3 has 14 residues. The CDR3 reads CASSENSLNTEAFF. The CDR3 coding sequence is TGTGCCAGCAGTGAAAACAGTTTGAACACTGAAGCTTTCTTT.

The gene calls are TRBV20-1 and TRBJ2-2; 8 bases match TRBD1. The J segment lost 6 bases and the V segment lost 8 bases, leaving 17 bases of the junction unmatched. This CDR3 has 16 residues. Per germline, CDR1 DFQATT and CDR2 SNEGSKA (reference sequence). CDR3 bases: TGCAGTCTCTCCCGCGATGACAGGGGCGAATCCGGGGAGCTGTTTTTT. Translation: CSLSRDDRGESGELFF.

This rearrangement joins TRBV6-6 to TRBJ2-5; 10 nucleotides agree with TRBD2. Germline V gene sequence: CDR1 MNHNY, CDR2 SVGAGI (reference sequence). The CDR3 runs to 17 residues. Trimming at V came to 2 bases and at J to 0 bases, leaving 6 bases not matched to a gene. The DNA for the CDR3 is TGTGCCAGCAGTTACGATGTTAGCGGGGGGTACCAAGAGACCCAGTACTTC. Amino acids: CASSYDVSGGYQETQYF.

This clonotype has more than one count but fewer than ten. The chain is built from TRBV7-9 and TRBJ2-7; D remains unclear. The ends were cut back, 5 bases at V and 2 bases at J, with 16 bases in the middle. The germline gives CDR1 SEHNR, CDR2 FQNEAQ (reference sequence). The CDR3 extends over 15 amino acids. CDR3 protein: CASSEPSGVTYEQYF. The CDR3 DNA reads TGTGCCAGCAGCGAGCCCTCAGGAGTAACCTACGAGCAGTACTTC.